The rows below give T cell receptor beta chains drawn from one sample of a study of blood T cell repertoires in COVID-19. Clones were read by immunoSEQ multiplex PCR, and TCRdb kept only the in-frame ones, dropping some. Among some 93,000 clones listed, about 86% were seen once. The sequenced sample consisted of peripheral blood. Receptor source: a man in his sixties with acute or convalescent COVID-19. Each CDR3 is given with its conserved first and last residue. Each record gives: J gene, V gene, clone size, D gene, CDR3 protein, CDR3 DNA. The D gene is left open where the match is weak. Not every row has a clone size; where given, it reads once, few, many or a size class.

>TRBJ1-6|TRBV16|once|TRBD1
CASSRSTGVSPLHF
TGTGCCAGCAGCCGTAGCACAGGGGTCTCACCCCTCCACTTT
>TRBJ2-7|TRBV6-5|.|TRBD1
CAGKRDRASYEQYF
TGTGCCGGAAAACGGGACAGGGCGTCTTACGAGCAGTACTTC
>TRBJ2-4|TRBV2|.|TRBD1
CASRGQGEGSNIQYF
TGTGCCAGCAGGGGACAGGGTGAGGGTTCGAACATTCAGTACTTC
>TRBJ2-7|TRBV7-2|.|.
CASNPSGVYEQYF
TGTGCCAGCAACCCATCGGGGGTCTACGAGCAGTACTTC
>TRBJ2-1|TRBV12-5|.|.
CASGPLPRGPSSYNEQFF
TGTGCTAGTGGACCACTCCCCAGGGGCCCGAGCTCCTACAATGAGCAGTTCTTC
>TRBJ2-7|TRBV11-2|.|TRBD2
CASSNLGLAGGSPYEQYF
TGTGCCAGCAGCAACCTGGGACTAGCGGGAGGGTCCCCCTACGAGCAGTACTTC
>TRBJ1-2|TRBV30|few|.
CAWSEVGAGYTF
TGTGCCTGGAGTGAGGTAGGGGCTGGCTACACCTTC
>TRBJ2-5|TRBV12-3/TRBV12-4|.|TRBD2
CASRPGTKETQYF
TGTGCCAGCAGGCCCGGGACTAAAGAGACCCAGTACTTC
>TRBJ1-1|TRBV15|.|.
CATSIHRDTEAFF
TGTGCCACCAGCATCCACCGGGACACTGAAGCTTTCTTT
>TRBJ2-1|TRBV5-1|once|TRBD2
CASKLAGGNFNEQFF
TGCGCCAGCAAACTAGCGGGAGGAAACTTCAATGAGCAGTTCTTC
>TRBJ1-5|TRBV11-2|.|TRBD1
CASSSGVGQGYGQPQHF
TGTGCCAGCAGCTCAGGAGTGGGACAGGGCTATGGTCAGCCCCAGCATTTT
>TRBJ1-3|TRBV20-1|.|.
CSASGEGRDIGNTIYF
TGCAGTGCTAGTGGGGAGGGGCGCGATATAGGAAACACCATATATTTT
>TRBJ1-5|TRBV5-1|.|.
CASSRGGGNQPQHF
TGCGCGTCGTCTCGGGGTGGAGGCAATCAGCCCCAGCATTTT
>TRBJ1-3|TRBV7-8|.|TRBD1
CASSLFGTAGNTIYF
TGTGCCAGCAGCTTATTCGGGACAGCTGGAAACACCATATATTTT
>TRBJ2-6|TRBV7-2|.|.
CASSFSPGSGANVLTF
TGTGCCAGCAGCTTTTCCCCGGGCTCTGGGGCCAACGTCCTGACTTTC
>TRBJ2-5|TRBV5-4|.|.
CASSLVSRQETQYF
TGTGCCAGCAGCCTGGTGAGCCGACAAGAGACCCAGTACTTC
>TRBJ2-5|TRBV3-1/TRBV3-2|.|TRBD2
CASSQSTSGTYQETQYF
TGTGCCAGCAGCCAGTCCACTAGCGGGACCTACCAAGAGACCCAGTACTTC
>TRBJ1-3|TRBV7-8|.|.
CASSHYRDSGNTIYF
TGTGCCAGCAGTCATTACAGGGACTCTGGAAACACCATATATTTT
>TRBJ2-3|TRBV5-4|.|.
CASSLSGSTDTQYF
TGTGCCAGCAGCTTGTCAGGATCCACAGATACGCAGTATTTT
>TRBJ2-5|TRBV18|.|.
CASSQGTSNQETQYF
TGTGCCAGCTCACAGGGGACTTCTAATCAAGAGACCCAGTACTTC
>TRBJ1-1|TRBV5-4|.|TRBD1
CASSQGAEAFF
TGTGCCAGCAGCCAGGGGGCTGAAGCTTTCTTT
>TRBJ1-1|TRBV5-1|.|TRBD1
CASSLDRVDTEAFF
TGCGCCAGCAGTCTAGACAGGGTTGACACTGAAGCTTTCTTT
>TRBJ1-1|TRBV14|.|.
CASSQDLGAVTEAFF
TGTGCCAGCAGCCAAGATCTGGGGGCAGTCACTGAAGCTTTCTTT
>TRBJ1-4|TRBV6-5|once|.
CASSTIGHINEKLFF
TGTGCCAGCAGTACGATTGGACACATAAATGAAAAACTGTTTTTT
>TRBJ2-1|TRBV2|.|TRBD2
CASSAGTSAYNEQFF
TGTGCCAGCAGTGCCGGGACTAGCGCTTACAATGAGCAGTTCTTC
>TRBJ1-1|TRBV18|.|TRBD1
CASSLKPGTGNIFTEAFF
TGTGCCAGCTCCCTCAAGCCCGGGACAGGAAATATTTTCACTGAAGCTTTCTTT
>TRBJ1-6|TRBV6-6|.|.
CAGSRDNYSPLHF
TGTGCCGGCTCCCGGGACAACTACTCACCCCTCCACTTT
>TRBJ1-5|TRBV10-2|.|.
CASSALTGFVGNQPQHF
TGCGCCAGCAGTGCCCTAACAGGGTTCGTAGGCAATCAGCCCCAGCATTTT
>TRBJ1-6|TRBV11-2|.|TRBD1
CASSLLPGQGLDSPLHF
TGTGCCAGCAGCTTACTACCCGGACAGGGCCTTGATTCACCCCTCCACTTT
>TRBJ2-7|TRBV7-2|.|.
CASSLVSSYEQYF
TGTGCCAGCAGCTTAGTTAGCTCCTACGAGCAGTACTTC
>TRBJ2-1|TRBV6-6|once|.
CASKTSSYNEQFF
TGTGCCAGCAAGACTAGCTCCTACAATGAGCAGTTCTTC
>TRBJ2-2|TRBV5-1|.|.
CASSLAGLGGELFF
TGCGCCAGCAGCTTGGCGGGTCTTGGCGGGGAGCTGTTTTTT
>TRBJ1-2|TRBV15|.|.
CATSRVDSGYTF
TGTGCCACCAGCAGAGTAGACTCTGGCTACACCTTC
>TRBJ2-1|TRBV24-1|.|.
CATSDSRYNEQFF
TGTGCCACCAGTGATTCCCGGTACAATGAGCAGTTCTTC
>TRBJ2-7|TRBV27|once|.
CASSLRTSPGEQYF
TGTGCCAGCAGTTTACGGACATCTCCTGGCGAGCAGTACTTC
>TRBJ1-2|TRBV15|.|.
CATSRDRAGGGYTF
TGTGCCACCAGCAGAGATCGAGCCGGCGGTGGCTACACCTTC
>TRBJ2-7|TRBV9|few|TRBD2
CASSQTSHTSYEQYF
TGTGCCAGCAGCCAGACTAGCCATACTTCCTACGAGCAGTACTTC
>TRBJ1-6|TRBV11-2|.|TRBD1
CASSGDRFNSPLHF
TGTGCCAGCAGCGGGGACAGGTTTAATTCACCCCTCCACTTT
>TRBJ2-7|TRBV3-1/TRBV3-2|.|.
CASSQYRVDEQYF
TGTGCCAGCAGCCAATATCGAGTCGACGAGCAGTACTTC
>TRBJ2-3|TRBV11-2|.|.
CASSLRGTSTDTQYF
TGTGCCAGCAGCTTACGCGGAACTAGCACAGATACGCAGTATTTT
>TRBJ2-1|TRBV4-3|.|TRBD1
CASAGTGGDEQFF
TGCGCCAGCGCCGGGACAGGGGGCGATGAGCAGTTCTTC
>TRBJ2-7|TRBV9|.|TRBD2
CASSLRAAGVGYEQYF
TGTGCCAGCAGCCTTAGGGCCGCGGGAGTGGGATACGAGCAGTACTTC
>TRBJ1-1|TRBV5-1|.|TRBD1
CASSHGQGLTEAFF
TGCGCCAGCAGCCACGGACAGGGGTTAACTGAAGCTTTCTTT
>TRBJ2-3|TRBV5-1|.|.
CASSTGPGVQDTQYF
TGCGCCAGCAGCACCGGCCCGGGAGTACAAGATACGCAGTATTTT
>TRBJ1-4|TRBV28|.|.
CATAQGFGTNEKLFF
TGTGCCACCGCGCAGGGATTTGGAACTAATGAAAAACTGTTTTTT
>TRBJ2-3|TRBV7-9|few|TRBD1
CASSIKPGTAADTQYF
TGTGCCAGCAGCATAAAACCAGGGACAGCAGCAGATACGCAGTATTTT
>TRBJ2-3|TRBV5-1|.|TRBD2
CASSFVRRVAAGGGDTQYF
TGCGCCAGCAGCTTTGTCCGACGCGTTGCAGCGGGAGGCGGGGATACGCAGTATTTT
>TRBJ2-3|TRBV7-2|.|TRBD2
CASSFGTSSRDTQYF
TGTGCCAGCAGCTTCGGGACTAGCTCACGAGATACGCAGTATTTT
>TRBJ2-7|TRBV2|once|.
CASRRVGLFYEQYF
TGTGCCAGCAGAAGGGTGGGACTTTTCTACGAGCAGTACTTC
>TRBJ2-3|TRBV7-2|.|.
CASSTWPDTQYF
TGTGCCAGCAGTACCTGGCCAGATACGCAGTATTTT
>TRBJ2-1|TRBV7-2|.|.
CASSALPPEGQFF
TGTGCCAGCAGCGCCCTACCACCCGAGGGGCAGTTCTTC
>TRBJ2-1|TRBV5-1|.|TRBD2
CASSLALMAGGWDEQFF
TGCGCCAGCAGCTTGGCCCTCATGGCGGGAGGGTGGGATGAGCAGTTCTTC
>TRBJ1-1|TRBV5-1|.|.
CASSRTELNTEAFF
TGCGCCAGCAGTAGGACAGAGCTAAACACTGAAGCTTTCTTT
>TRBJ2-5|TRBV3-1/TRBV3-2|.|TRBD1
CASSRRKAGTAKETQYF
TGTGCCAGCAGCAGAAGGAAGGCCGGGACAGCGAAAGAGACCCAGTACTTC
>TRBJ1-2|TRBV20-1|.|.
CSAHSTEGYTF
TGCAGTGCTCACTCTACAGAAGGCTACACCTTC
>TRBJ2-1|TRBV19|.|.
CASSGSRSEPYNEQFF
TGTGCCAGTAGTGGATCCAGGTCAGAGCCTTACAATGAGCAGTTCTTC
>TRBJ2-3|TRBV5-6|many|TRBD1
CASSVGQITDTQYF
TGTGCCAGCAGCGTGGGACAGATCACAGATACGCAGTATTTT
>TRBJ1-1|TRBV5-6|.|.
CASSSGAGAYPSNTEAFF
TGTGCCAGCAGCTCTGGGGCAGGCGCGTACCCGTCGAACACTGAAGCTTTCTTT
>TRBJ2-7|TRBV18|.|.
CASSPRGSYEQYF
TGTGCCAGCTCACCCCGAGGATCGTACGAGCAGTACTTC
>TRBJ2-7|TRBV11-3|once|TRBD1
CASSPRTGIFSEQYF
TGTGCCAGCAGCCCTAGGACAGGGATCTTCAGCGAGCAGTACTTC